This TCR beta chain was profiled in a study of molecular identifiers for immune sequencing clone quantification. TCRdb reprocessed the PCR reads with MiXCR, giving one entry per CDR3 protein. Among 460,000 or so distinct CDR3 sequences listed, roughly a fifth were seen once. The table lists this clonotype with a few counts. CDR3 length: 15 amino acids. The germline V gene encodes CDR1 SGHAT and CDR2 FQNNGV. With V trimmed by 5 bases and J by 5 bases, 4 bases remained unmatched. Material for sequencing was naive CD8+ T cells from blood, with Jurkat cell RNA spiked in. Subset: FACS-sorted CD8+CD4-CCR7+CD45RA+ naive T cells. The chain links TRBV11-2 to TRBJ2-1; 12 bases fit TRBD1. The TCR originated in a human donor in good health. Some libraries in this study had Jurkat cell RNA spiked in. CDR3 protein: CASSPRDRGHNEQFF. The CDR3 DNA reads TGTGCCAGCAGCCCCCGGGACAGGGGGCACAATGAGCAGTTCTTC.